Below are 24 T cell receptor beta chains sequenced from a single sample in a study of regulatory T cells in long-lasting Graves disease. Assembly of TCR beta libraries relied on iRepertoire HTBI primers together with Arm-PCR of CDR3 regions. TCRdb called the multiplex PCR reads again in MiXCR, with one record for every CDR3 protein. The table lists some 420,000 distinct CDR3 sequences, roughly 22% of them singletons. Time point denoted: persistent/refractory GD, antithyroid drugs over 5 years with positive TRAb. The TCR library used RNA extracted from PBMCs. The input for sequencing was peripheral blood mononuclear cells (PBMCs), taken when the disease was refractory, from a patient treated with antithyroid drugs. The receptors were gathered from a female donor with Graves disease.

This clonotype showed up just a few times. V usage is TRBV5-5 and J usage is TRBJ2-7; TRBD1 agrees at 7 bases. This CDR3 region has 13 residues. The germline CDR1 and CDR2 sequences are SGHKS and YYEKEE (reference sequence). The trim removed 7 bases at V and 1 base at J, leaving 5 bases unmatched. CDR3 sequence reads: CASATGASYEQYF. The CDR3 DNA reads TGTGCCAGCGCCACAGGGGCGTCCTACGAGCAGTACTTC.

V usage is TRBV3-1 and J usage is TRBJ1-2; TRBD1 is a possible D gene (5 bases). CDR3 length: 12 amino acids. Germline V gives CDR1 LGHDT, CDR2 YNNKEL (reference sequence). Trimming stripped 0 bases from V and 9 bases from J, with 8 bases between. The CDR3 DNA reads as TGTGCCAGCAGCCAAGATCAGGGAAGCTACACCTTC. Its protein product is CASSQDQGSYTF.

This clonotype was counted between two and nine times. The chain uses TRBV14 and TRBJ2-7; 9 nucleotides agree with TRBD1. The V and J ends lost 3 bases and 1 base, in that order; junction bases with no gene match: 7. The germline CDR1 and CDR2 sequences are SGHDN and FVKESK. The CDR3 has 16 residues. CDR3 sequence reads: CASSQYLGQGSYEQYF. The CDR3 coding sequence is TGTGCCAGCAGCCAGTATCTAGGACAGGGGTCCTACGAGCAGTACTTC.

This clonotype has at least ten counts. The rearrangement links TRBV29-1 to TRBJ2-5; D unresolved. Germline values: CDR1 SQVTM, CDR2 ANQGSEA. The length of the CDR3 is 12 residues. Trimming left V 6 bases short and J 1 base short, with 9 bases between. The CDR3 nucleotides read TGCAGCGTGGCAGAGGTCCAAGAGACCCAGTACTTC. Translated, it gives CSVAEVQETQYF.

The chain joins TRBV5-1 to TRBJ1-2, with a tentative D call TRBD1 (6 bases). This CDR3 is built from 13 residues. The V gene lost 3 bases and the J gene lost 7 bases, with 13 bases spanning the gap. Per the germline V gene, CDR1 is SGHRS and CDR2 is YFSETQ. The CDR3 bases are TGCGCCAGCAGCTGGGGGGCGGATCCTGGCTACACCTTC. It translates to CASSWGADPGYTF.

J is TRBJ2-7 and V is TRBV6-1, with 14 bases aligning to TRBD2. The junction had 7 bases not matched to a gene; V was cut back by 4 bases and J by 2 bases. CDR1 MNHNS and CDR2 SASEGT come from the germline V gene. This CDR3 contains 17 residues. The DNA of the CDR3 is TGTGCCAGCAGTGGGACTAGCGGGAGGTCCAAGACCTACGAGCAGTACTTC. This sequence encodes CASSGTSGRSKTYEQYF.

This clonotype was found many times. The chain is built from TRBV28 and TRBJ2-7; 8 nucleotides agree with TRBD1. The length of the CDR3 is 15 residues. Germline V gene lookup returns CDR1 MDHEN and CDR2 SYDVKM. Trimming at V came to 2 bases and at J to 1 base, leaving 4 bases not matched to a gene. The CDR3 here is CASSLNRGLSYEQYF. In DNA form, the CDR3 reads TGTGCCAGCAGTTTAAACAGGGGGTTGTCCTACGAGCAGTACTTC.

In this sample, this clonotype turned up a few times. This chain uses TRBV20-1 with TRBJ2-7; 7 bases are shared with TRBD2. Per germline, CDR1 DFQATT and CDR2 SNEGSKA (reference sequence). With 4 bases clipped from V and 2 bases from J, the junction kept 8 bases outside the gene matches. The CDR3 runs 14 residues. CDR3 sequence (DNA): TGCAGTGCTAAACTAGCGCTTAACCCCTACGAGCAGTACTTC. Its translation: CSAKLALNPYEQYF.

J is TRBJ2-6 and V is TRBV19; 10 bases line up with TRBD1. The germline CDR1 and CDR2 sequences are LNHDA and SQIVND (reference sequence). V lost 11 bases to trimming and J lost 1 base; unmatched junction nucleotides: 11. The CDR3 is 17 residues long. The CDR3 region has the DNA TGTGCCGCAGCCGACGGGACAGGGGTATCTGGGGCCAACGTCCTGACTTTC. It translates to CAAADGTGVSGANVLTF.

The chain recombines TRBV7-9 with TRBJ1-1; D not certain. Trimming shortened V by 5 bases and J by 10 bases, and 14 bases separated the two germline ends. This CDR3 is built from 12 residues. Germline-derived CDR1 and CDR2 are SEHNR and FQNEAQ (reference sequence). The DNA for the CDR3 is TGTGCCAGCAGCCAGTACCCGGACGGAGCTTTCTTT. It codes for CASSQYPDGAFF. The variable domain in full, with the rest retrieved from reference TRBV7-9 and TRBJ1-1, is DTGVSQNPRHKITKRGQNVTFRCDPISEHNRLYWYRQTLGQGPEFLTYFQNEAQLEKSRLLSDRFSAERPKGSFSTLEIQRTEQGDSAMYLCASSQYPDGAFFGQGTRLTVV.

The rearrangement uses TRBV5-1 and TRBJ1-2; no reliable D call. The CDR3 runs to 14 residues. The V gene's germline CDR1 is SGHRS and CDR2 YFSETQ. Trimming took off 0 bases at V and 10 bases at J, with 16 bases between the two ends. CDR3 protein: CASSLGGMLGDYTF. The CDR3 bases are TGCGCCAGCAGCTTGGGAGGAATGCTTGGGGACTACACCTTC. Drawing the rest from reference TRBV5-1 and TRBJ1-2, the complete variable domain is KAGVTQTPRYLIKTRGQQVTLSCSPISGHRSVSWYQQTPGQGLQFLFEYFSETQRNKGNFPGRFSGRQFSNSRSEMNVSTLELGDSALYLCASSLGGMLGDYTFGSGTRLTVV.

This chain joins TRBV20-1 and TRBJ1-1; possibly TRBD1 for D (5 bases). The germline gives CDR1 DFQATT, CDR2 SNEGSKA (reference sequence). The CDR3 covers 14 residues. The CDR3 nucleotides are TGCAGAGCCCTCGGGACTCCAGACGACACTGAAGCTTTCTTT. Protein product: CRALGTPDDTEAFF.

This clonotype was observed at least ten times. This chain links TRBV7-2 with TRBJ2-7; D remains ambiguous. CDR3 length: 13 amino acids. The germline CDR1 and CDR2 sequences are SGHTA and FQGNSA. Trimming pared 0 bases from V and 2 bases from J, leaving 5 bases between. The CDR3 bases are TGTGCCAGCAGCTTAGCGGGTACCTACGAGCAGTACTTC. Its protein is CASSLAGTYEQYF.

The sample holds many counts of this clonotype. This chain connects TRBV2 to TRBJ2-7; 10 bases are shared with TRBD1. The V segment lost 7 bases and the J segment 5 bases; nucleotides outside the gene matches: 5. CDR3 size: 13 residues. The germline V gene encodes CDR1 SNHLY and CDR2 FYNNEI. The CDR3 DNA sequence: TGTGCCAGCAACGGACAGGGGGGGAACGAGCAGTACTTC. Its translation is CASNGQGGNEQYF.

This clonotype was observed many times. This chain uses TRBV7-2 with TRBJ1-5; D gene uncertain. Looked up from germline, CDR1 is SGHTA and CDR2 is FQGNSA. The V and J ends lost 2 bases and 3 bases respectively, with 11 bases between them. The CDR3 totals 15 residues. CDR3 in amino acids: CASSLSPGYNQPQHF. For the CDR3, the DNA is TGTGCCAGCAGCTTATCGCCGGGATACAATCAGCCCCAGCATTTT.

At least ten counts were recorded for this clonotype. The V call is TRBV11-2, the J call TRBJ2-7, with 7 bases fitting TRBD2. The germline V gene has CDR1 SGHAT and CDR2 FQNNGV. The CDR3 has 13 amino acids. V was clipped by 5 bases and J by 7 bases; unmatched bases: 8. The CDR3 nucleotides are TGTGCCAGCAGCCCGGCAAGGGAGGGGGAGCAGTACTTC. Its translation is CASSPAREGEQYF.

This clonotype was counted at least ten times. V usage is TRBV7-2 and J usage is TRBJ1-4; D is possibly TRBD1 (6 bases). Germline CDR1 reads SGHTA; CDR2 reads FQGNSA. The CDR3 length is 17 residues. V dropped 0 bases and J dropped 8 bases, with 19 bases sitting between them. The CDR3 DNA sequence: TGTGCCAGCAGCTTAGCCTCTCCCCAGGGGAGGGCCGAAAAACTGTTTTTT. This translates into CASSLASPQGRAEKLFF. The full variable domain, rest sourced from reference TRBV7-2 and TRBJ1-4, is GAGVSQSPSNKVTEKGKDVELRCDPISGHTALYWYRQSLGQGLEFLIYFQGNSAPDKSGLPSDRFSAERTGGSVSTLTIQRTQQEDSAVYLCASSLASPQGRAEKLFFGSGTQLSVL.

This clonotype was observed at least ten times. V is TRBV29-1 and J is TRBJ1-4; D remains unclear. Per germline, CDR1 SQVTM and CDR2 ANQGSEA. This CDR3 has 14 amino acids. Trimming took 6 bases from V and 7 from J, leaving 18 bases between them. This CDR3 is CSVGLSVGSEKLFF. The CDR3 DNA reads TGCAGCGTCGGGCTATCGGTGGGAAGTGAAAAACTGTTTTTT.

This clonotype was detected a few times. The rearrangement joins TRBV11-2 to TRBJ2-3, with a weak D call TRBD2 (5 bases). The V end lost 5 bases, the J end lost 5 bases, and 11 bases lay between the germline ends. Looked up from germline, CDR1 is SGHAT and CDR2 is FQNNGV. The CDR3 is 13 residues long. CDR3 amino acids: CASSPRSGDTQYF. As DNA, the CDR3 is TGTGCCAGCAGCCCGAGGAGCGGAGATACGCAGTATTTT.

This clonotype has ten or more counts. The gene calls are TRBV2 and TRBJ1-1; 7 bases line up with TRBD1. There are 13 residues in the CDR3. CDR1 is SNHLY, CDR2 FYNNEI, per germline. The trim removed 1 base at V and 7 bases at J, leaving 3 bases unmatched. The CDR3 sequence: CASSEEQGLEAFF. For the CDR3, the DNA is TGTGCCAGCAGTGAAGAACAGGGGCTTGAAGCTTTCTTT.

Only a few counts were recorded for this clonotype. The chain combines TRBV3-1 with TRBJ2-7; D not resolved. V lost 1 base to trimming and J lost 6 bases, with 16 bases between them. Germline V gene data show CDR1 as LGHDT and CDR2 as YNNKEL (reference sequence). This CDR3 is 15 amino acids long. For the CDR3, the DNA is TGTGCCAGCAGCCAAGGTCCGCTCCGAACCCCCGAGCAGTACTTC. Amino acid sequence: CASSQGPLRTPEQYF.

Regarding this clonotype: A read error may account for a junction end that differs from germline. The chain combines TRBV12-3 or TRBV12-4 with TRBJ2-2; perhaps TRBD2 as D (5 bases). The CDR3 is 12 residues long. The CDR3 reads CASSRSPGEPFF. CDR3 DNA: TGTGCCAGCAGCCGGAGCCCCGGGGAGCCGTTTTTT.

The chain recombines TRBV6-5 with TRBJ2-3, with D perhaps matching TRBD1 or TRBD2 (5 bases each). The CDR3 runs 14 residues. V shed 2 bases and J shed 0 bases, with 6 bases lying between them. Germline V gene data show CDR1 as MNHEY and CDR2 as SVGAGI. The CDR3, as DNA: TGTGCCAGCAGTTACGGGGGTAGCACAGATACGCAGTATTTT. This gives the protein CASSYGGSTDTQYF.

In this sample, this clonotype turned up a few times. The rearrangement joins TRBV7-2 to TRBJ2-7; D is uncertain. The CDR3 sequence is 15 residues long. Between the trimmed V and J ends, which lost 1 base and 6 bases, there was a span of 16 bases. CDR1 is SGHTA, CDR2 FQGNSA, per germline. In nucleotides, the CDR3 is TGTGCCAGCAGCTTAGATAGAGTTCGTTTGGGCGAGCAGTACTTC. Protein: CASSLDRVRLGEQYF.